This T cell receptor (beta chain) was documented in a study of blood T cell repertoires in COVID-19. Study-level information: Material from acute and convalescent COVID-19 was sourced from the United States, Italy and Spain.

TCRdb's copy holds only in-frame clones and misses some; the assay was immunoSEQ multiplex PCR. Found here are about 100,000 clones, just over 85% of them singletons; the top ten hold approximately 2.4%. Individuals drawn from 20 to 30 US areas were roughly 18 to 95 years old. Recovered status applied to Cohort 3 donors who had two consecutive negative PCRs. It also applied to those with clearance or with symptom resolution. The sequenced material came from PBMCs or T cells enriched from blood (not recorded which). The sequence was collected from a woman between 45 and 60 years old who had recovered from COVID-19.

The CDR3 loop is CSAEGTATNEKLFF. As DNA, the CDR3 is TGCAGCGCCGAAGGGACAGCAACTAATGAAAAACTGTTTTTT. This sequence joins TRBV29-1 and TRBJ1-4, with 7 bases matching TRBD1. CDR1 and CDR2 (germline): SQVTM, ANQGSEA. The V gene end was trimmed by 7 bases and the J gene end by 0 bases; junction bases not matched to a gene: 5. CDR3 size: 14 residues.